These T cell receptor beta chains were read from a single sample in a study of T-cell reconstitution after alpha-beta-depleted transplantation in children. Via MiXCR, TCRdb re-called the PCR reads, giving one row per CDR3 protein. The top ten clones hold over 9.5% of a sample with 100,000 to 150,000 distinct CDR3 sequences, more than 20% of them seen once. This specimen consisted of PBMCs, mostly from graft donor cells, obtained 180 days after TCRalphabeta/CD19-depleted stem cell transplant. Receptor source: a male patient aged 2 to 9 who had a stem cell transplant for chronic granulomatous disease, so the T cells may come from the graft donor. The CDR3 runs from the conserved cysteine through the conserved F or W. Each record gives: J gene, CDR3 length, V gene, clone size, D gene, CDR3 DNA, CDR3 protein. D genes are given only for firm matches. Clone size is stated in some rows and not others, as once, few, many or a class when expanded.

TRBJ2-7	14	TRBV20-1	.	TRBD1	TGCAGTGCAAACGACGAAGGGGGCCCTTACGAGCAGTACTTC	CSANDEGGPYEQYF
TRBJ2-5	14	TRBV2	many	.	TGTGCCAGCACGACCCAGCGCCGGAAAGAGACCCAGTACTTC	CASTTQRRKETQYF
TRBJ2-1	17	TRBV19	many	.	TGTGCCAGTAGTACCGGGGGGCGCCCATCGGTCGGTGGTGAGCAGTTCTTC	CASSTGGRPSVGGEQFF
TRBJ1-5	16	TRBV28	.	.	TGTGCCAGCAGTTTATTTTTAGGGAATAGCAATCAGCCCCAGCATTTT	CASSLFLGNSNQPQHF
TRBJ1-6	16	TRBV6-5	many	.	TGTGCCAGCAGTTTGGGGCTCCTGCCTGGTAATTCACCCCTCCACTTT	CASSLGLLPGNSPLHF
TRBJ2-7	17	TRBV11-2	.	TRBD2	TGTGCCAGCAGCCGGGGGAAGACTAGCGGGATTCGCCACGAGCAGTACTTC	CASSRGKTSGIRHEQYF
TRBJ1-5	15	TRBV12-3/TRBV12-4	.	.	TGTGCCAGTTCCCCTGGGACTGTTAACAATCAGCCCCAGCATTTT	CASSPGTVNNQPQHF
TRBJ2-5	16	TRBV12-3/TRBV12-4	many	.	TGTGCCAGCAGTCCACCGGGACCCACGGGCATGGAGACCCAGTACTTC	CASSPPGPTGMETQYF
TRBJ1-5	13	TRBV19	many	.	TGTGCCAGTTACATGGGGGGTAATCAGCCCCAGCATTTT	CASYMGGNQPQHF
TRBJ1-4	15	TRBV7-9	few	.	TGTGCCAGCAGCCGAACCCCACAGGTTAATGAAAAACTGTTTTTT	CASSRTPQVNEKLFF
TRBJ1-2	16	TRBV18	many	TRBD1	TGTGCCAGCTCACCCTTAGAGACAGGGGGCGCCGCTGGCTACACCTTC	CASSPLETGGAAGYTF
TRBJ1-4	10	TRBV12-3/TRBV12-4	many	.	TGTGCCACGAAGGGGGAAAAACTGTTTTTT	CATKGEKLFF
TRBJ1-1	15	TRBV18	.	.	TGTGCCAGCTCACCACCGTTGGGTGATTCCGCTGAAGCTTTCTTT	CASSPPLGDSAEAFF
TRBJ2-3	16	TRBV3-1	few	.	TGTGCCAGCAGCCAAGATATCCGAGGGTGGGCAGATACGCAGTATTTT	CASSQDIRGWADTQYF
TRBJ2-1	15	TRBV19	.	TRBD2	TGTGCCAGTACTCAGGGGAGAAGCGGGAGGAAGGTGCAGTTCTTC	CASTQGRSGRKVQFF
TRBJ1-1	16	TRBV28	many	TRBD1	TGTGCCAGCAAGGGTACGGACAGGGGACTGAACACTGAAGCTTTCTTT	CASKGTDRGLNTEAFF
TRBJ2-7	14	TRBV20-1	many	TRBD1	TGCAGTGCTAGAGGGGGACAGGTTTCCTACGAGCAGTACTTC	CSARGGQVSYEQYF
TRBJ1-2	12	TRBV29-1	.	.	TGCAGCGTCAAAGGGGGTGACTATGGCTACACCTTC	CSVKGGDYGYTF
TRBJ2-1	14	TRBV28	few	.	TGTGCCAGCAGTCCCCCGGGACCGAACAATGAGCAGTTCTTC	CASSPPGPNNEQFF
TRBJ2-1	12	TRBV7-6	few	.	TGTGCCAGCAGCTTAGTGCGAGAAGAGCAGTTCTTC	CASSLVREEQFF
TRBJ2-7	13	TRBV6-4	.	.	TGTGCCAGCAATCTGGACGGTACCTACGAGCAGTACTTC	CASNLDGTYEQYF
TRBJ2-1	16	TRBV6-5	many	.	TGTGCCAGCAGTTCCAAGAGAGCGGAGAATTACAATGAGCAGTTCTTC	CASSSKRAENYNEQFF
TRBJ2-1	15	TRBV9	many	TRBD2	TGTGCCAGCAGCCCCCGCGGGGGGGCCTACAATGAGCAGTTCTTC	CASSPRGGAYNEQFF
TRBJ1-3	19	TRBV13	.	TRBD1	TGTGCCAGCAGCATTTCCGGGACAGGGGGCGCTCCGAGTGGAAACACCATATATTTT	CASSISGTGGAPSGNTIYF
TRBJ2-2	16	TRBV29-1	once	.	TGCACCGTTGAAGGGCTAGCGAGCGGTTATACCGGGGAGCTGTTTTTT	CTVEGLASGYTGELFF
TRBJ2-1	11	TRBV5-1	many	.	TGCGCCATCCGCGGAGAGGGTGAGCAGTTCTTC	CAIRGEGEQFF
TRBJ2-3	14	TRBV5-1	few	.	TGCGCCAGCAGCTTGTGGGGGATCACAGATACGCAGTATTTT	CASSLWGITDTQYF
TRBJ1-2	13	TRBV30	.	.	TGTGCCTGGAGTTTGGGCCACAGGGAGGGCTACACCTTC	CAWSLGHREGYTF
TRBJ2-7	16	TRBV12-3/TRBV12-4	.	TRBD2	TGTGCCAGCAGTCCCGTTTCTAGCGGGAGTCTGTACGAGCAGTACTTC	CASSPVSSGSLYEQYF
TRBJ2-1	16	TRBV18	once	TRBD1	TGTGCCAGCTCACCTCACAGGGGGCTGACCTACAATGAGCAGTTCTTC	CASSPHRGLTYNEQFF
TRBJ2-5	15	TRBV20-1	few	.	TGCAGTGCGTTACCGGGGACTCCACTCAAAGAGACCCAGTACTTC	CSALPGTPLKETQYF
TRBJ2-1	11	TRBV12-3/TRBV12-4	many	.	TGTGCCAGCACCCGCTATAATGAGCAGTTCTTC	CASTRYNEQFF
TRBJ2-4	15	TRBV24-1	.	.	TGTGCCACCAGTGACAGGCTTCTAGCCAAAAACAGTCAGTACTTC	CATSDRLLAKNSQYF
TRBJ2-5	16	TRBV12-3/TRBV12-4	many	.	TGTGCCAGCAGACCCGGCCAGGGACACCCTCAAGAGACCCAGTACTTC	CASRPGQGHPQETQYF
TRBJ2-1	13	TRBV5-1	.	.	TGCGCCAGCAGCAGACTAACGAACAATGAGCAGTTCTTC	CASSRLTNNEQFF
TRBJ1-2	13	TRBV6-1	.	.	TGTGCCAGCACTCGGACTTATCTGGGCGGCTACACCTTC	CASTRTYLGGYTF
TRBJ2-3	14	TRBV5-1	many	.	TGCGCCAGCAGCTTGGCCGCCACCACAGATACGCAGTATTTT	CASSLAATTDTQYF
TRBJ1-2	11	TRBV20-1	many	.	TGCAGTGCTAGCCCCGGCTATGGCTACACCTTC	CSASPGYGYTF
TRBJ2-3	16	TRBV9	many	.	TGTGCCAGCAGCGTAGGGGACCTGTCGGGCTCAGATACGCAGTATTTT	CASSVGDLSGSDTQYF
TRBJ2-5	15	TRBV12-3/TRBV12-4	.	.	TGTGCCAGCAGTCTACTCGGGACTGTACAAGAGACCCAGTACTTC	CASSLLGTVQETQYF
TRBJ2-1	14	TRBV20-1	few	.	TGCAGTGCGAGATTGACTATCAGGGACAATGAGCAGTTCTTC	CSARLTIRDNEQFF
TRBJ2-1	19	TRBV11-2	few	TRBD2	TGTGCCAGCAGCTCCCCGAGGGCTAGCGGGAGGACAGATAGTGATGAGCAGTTCTTC	CASSSPRASGRTDSDEQFF
TRBJ2-5	14	TRBV20-1	many	.	TGCAGTGCTTGCCGGGGCCTGTACCAAGAGACCCAGTACTTC	CSACRGLYQETQYF
TRBJ1-2	16	TRBV7-9	.	.	TGTGCCAGCAGCTTACCAGGGGCAGCCCTTAACTATGGCTACACCTTC	CASSLPGAALNYGYTF
TRBJ2-3	16	TRBV10-3	.	TRBD2	TGTGCCATCAGTGAAGGACTAGCGGGGGTCCAAGATACGCAGTATTTT	CAISEGLAGVQDTQYF
TRBJ1-5	14	TRBV12-3/TRBV12-4	.	.	TGTGCCAGCAGCCCCCCCATGGGAGATCAGCCCCAGCATTTT	CASSPPMGDQPQHF
TRBJ2-7	13	TRBV5-1	few	.	TGCGCCAGCGGGGTCGAGGGCTCCTACGAGCAGTACTTC	CASGVEGSYEQYF
TRBJ2-2	16	TRBV12-3/TRBV12-4	.	.	TGTGCCAGCAGTTTCTCGGGGCGGACTCACACCGGGGAGCTGTTTTTT	CASSFSGRTHTGELFF
TRBJ2-3	14	TRBV7-3	.	.	TGTGCCAGCAGCCCGCTTGGGGCGGGAGATACGCAGTATTTT	CASSPLGAGDTQYF
TRBJ2-1	12	TRBV5-1	many	.	TGCGCCAGCAGCTTGAGTGGTGATGAGCAGTTCTTC	CASSLSGDEQFF
TRBJ1-5	15	TRBV5-1	.	TRBD1	TGCGCCAGCAGCTTGGGACAGGGGGCAAGTCAGCCCCAGCATTTT	CASSLGQGASQPQHF
TRBJ2-7	17	TRBV15	.	TRBD2	TGTGCCACCAGCAGATCCAAAGGGCTAGCGGGGGGGGACGAGCAGTACTTC	CATSRSKGLAGGDEQYF
TRBJ2-5	15	TRBV12-3/TRBV12-4	.	TRBD1	TGTGCCAGCAGTCCAGGAGCGGACAGGGTTGAGACCCAGTACTTC	CASSPGADRVETQYF